The TCR beta chain described here comes from a study of cytomegalovirus exposure and HLA in healthy donors. This CDR3 has 15 residues. The germline gives CDR1 SNHLY, CDR2 FYNNEI. Losses at the gene ends were 4 bases for V and 2 bases for J; bases not matched to a gene: 4. In the PCR, 60 Vbeta and 13 Jbeta primers were used. This table comes from immunoSEQ multiplex PCR, and its TCRdb copy is limited to in-frame clones, with some not included. Found here are some 180,000 clones, over 60% of them singletons; the top ten hold about 1.5%. Overall study findings and caveats: More clonal expansion characterized HLA-associated TCR beta chains than equally common others in a later analysis. In an earlier analysis, about 87% or about 30%: the productive usage of most TCR beta V segments. Immune exposure information available was restricted to CMV serostatus.

About this clone: Its antigen is currently unknown.

The sample consisted of PBMCs. The source of this sequence is a man between 18 and 35 years old in good health and CMV-seronegative. The chain uses TRBV2 and TRBJ2-3; 9 nucleotides line up with TRBD2. The CDR3 region has the DNA TGTGCCAGCAGTGTCAGCGGGAGGTTCACAGATACGCAGTATTTT. It is translated as CASSVSGRFTDTQYF.